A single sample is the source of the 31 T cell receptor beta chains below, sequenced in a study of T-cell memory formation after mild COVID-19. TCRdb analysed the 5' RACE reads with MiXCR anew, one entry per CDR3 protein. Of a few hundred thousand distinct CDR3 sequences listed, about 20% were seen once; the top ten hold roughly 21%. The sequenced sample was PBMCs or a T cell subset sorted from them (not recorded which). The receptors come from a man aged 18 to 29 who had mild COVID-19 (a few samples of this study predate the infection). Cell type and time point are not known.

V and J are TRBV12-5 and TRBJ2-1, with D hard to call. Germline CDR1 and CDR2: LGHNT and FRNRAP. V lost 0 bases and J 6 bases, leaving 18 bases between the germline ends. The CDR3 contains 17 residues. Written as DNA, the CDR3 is TGTGCTAGTGGTTTGGTACTATATGGAGATGGGGTCAATGAGCAGTTCTTC. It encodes CASGLVLYGDGVNEQFF.

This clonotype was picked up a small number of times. CDR3 nucleotides: TGTGCCAGCAGCCCTCGGACAAAATACGAGCAGTACTTC. Translating it yields CASSPRTKYEQYF. The V gene is TRBV7-6, the J gene TRBJ2-7; possible D gene TRBD1, 5 bases. V was shortened by 5 bases and J by 4 bases, with 12 bases between the two germline ends. This CDR3 has 13 amino acids. Germline CDR1 reads SGHVS; CDR2 reads FNYEAQ.

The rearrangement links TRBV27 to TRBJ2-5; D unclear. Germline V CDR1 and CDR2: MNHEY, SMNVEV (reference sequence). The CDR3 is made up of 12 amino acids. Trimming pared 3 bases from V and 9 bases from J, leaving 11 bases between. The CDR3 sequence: CASSFFGSAQYF. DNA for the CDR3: TGTGCCAGCAGTTTCTTCGGGTCGGCCCAGTACTTC.

DNA for the CDR3: TGTGCCAGCAGCTTAAACGGGGGCAGGGATACGCAGTATTTT. As protein: CASSLNGGRDTQYF. This chain joins TRBV7-9 and TRBJ2-3; perhaps D is TRBD1 or TRBD2 (6 bases each). The CDR3 length is 14 residues. The ends were cut back, 2 bases at V and 6 bases at J, with 12 bases in the middle. Germline CDR1 reads SEHNR; CDR2 reads FQNEAQ (reference sequence). Full variable domain (remainder filled in from reference TRBV7-9 and TRBJ2-3): DTGVSQNPRHKITKRGQNVTFRCDPISEHNRLYWYRQTLGQGPEFLTYFQNEAQLEKSRLLSDRFSAERPKGSFSTLEIQRTEQGDSAMYLCASSLNGGRDTQYFGPGTRLTVL.

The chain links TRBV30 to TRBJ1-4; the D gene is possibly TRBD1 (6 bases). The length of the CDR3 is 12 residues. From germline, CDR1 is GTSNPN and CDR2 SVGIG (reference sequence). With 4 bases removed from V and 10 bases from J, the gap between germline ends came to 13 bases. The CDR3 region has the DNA TGTGCCTGGAACCGAGGAGGGGGAAAACTGTTTTTT. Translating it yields CAWNRGGGKLFF.

CDR3 sequence reads: CASSLTGLLGYTF. DNA for the CDR3: TGTGCCAGCAGTTTAACGGGACTCCTTGGCTACACCTTC. The rearrangement uses TRBV27 and TRBJ1-2; a weak D match, TRBD1 (5 bases). The CDR3 length is 13 residues. V was trimmed by 2 bases and J by 7 bases, leaving 11 bases between them. CDR1 is MNHEY, CDR2 SMNVEV, per germline (reference sequence).

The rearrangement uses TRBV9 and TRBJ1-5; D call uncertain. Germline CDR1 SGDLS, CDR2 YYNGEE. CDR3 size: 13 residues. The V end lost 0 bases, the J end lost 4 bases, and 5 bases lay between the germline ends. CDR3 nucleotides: TGTGCCAGCAGCGTAGGTCCTAATCAGCCCCAGCATTTT. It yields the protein CASSVGPNQPQHF. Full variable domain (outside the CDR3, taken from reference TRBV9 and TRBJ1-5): DSGVTQTPKHLITATGQRVTLRCSPRSGDLSVYWYQQSLDQGLQFLIQYYNGEERAKGNILERFSAQQFPDLHSELNLSSLELGDSALYFCASSVGPNQPQHFGDGTRLSIL.

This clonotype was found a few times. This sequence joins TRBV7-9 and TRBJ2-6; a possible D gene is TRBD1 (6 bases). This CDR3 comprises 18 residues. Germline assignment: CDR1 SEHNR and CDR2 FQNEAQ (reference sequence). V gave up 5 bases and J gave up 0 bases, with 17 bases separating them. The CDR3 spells CASSSLRTADSGANVLTF. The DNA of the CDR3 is TGTGCCAGCAGCAGTCTCCGGACAGCGGACTCTGGGGCCAACGTCCTGACTTTC.

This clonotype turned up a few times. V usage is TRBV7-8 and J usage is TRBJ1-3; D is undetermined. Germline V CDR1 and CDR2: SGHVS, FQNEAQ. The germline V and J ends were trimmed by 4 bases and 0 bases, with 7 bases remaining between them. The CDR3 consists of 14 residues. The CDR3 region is CASSSTGSGNTIYF. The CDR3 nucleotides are TGTGCCAGCAGCTCCACCGGCTCTGGAAACACCATATATTTT.

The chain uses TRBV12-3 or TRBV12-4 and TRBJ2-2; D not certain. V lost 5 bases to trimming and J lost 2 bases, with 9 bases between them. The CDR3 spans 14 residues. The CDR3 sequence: CASSPLSNTGELFF. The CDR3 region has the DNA TGTGCCAGCAGTCCCCTGAGTAACACCGGGGAGCTGTTTTTT.

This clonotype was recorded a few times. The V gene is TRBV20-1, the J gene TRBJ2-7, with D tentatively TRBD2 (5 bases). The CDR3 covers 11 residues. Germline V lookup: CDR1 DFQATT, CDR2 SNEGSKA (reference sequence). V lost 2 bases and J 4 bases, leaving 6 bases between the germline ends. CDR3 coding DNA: TGCAGTGCTAGATCGGGATACGAGCAGTACGTC. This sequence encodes CSARSGYEQYV.

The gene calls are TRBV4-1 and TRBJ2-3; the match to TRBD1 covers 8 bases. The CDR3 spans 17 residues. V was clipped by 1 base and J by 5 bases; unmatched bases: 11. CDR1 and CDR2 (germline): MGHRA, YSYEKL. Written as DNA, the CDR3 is TGCGCCAGCAGCCAAGCGGTCAGGGGGCGGAATCAAGATACGCAGTATTTT. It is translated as CASSQAVRGRNQDTQYF.

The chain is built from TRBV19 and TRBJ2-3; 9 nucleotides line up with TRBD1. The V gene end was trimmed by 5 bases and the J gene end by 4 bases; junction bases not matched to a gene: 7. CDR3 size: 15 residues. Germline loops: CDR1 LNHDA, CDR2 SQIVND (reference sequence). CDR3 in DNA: TGTGCCAGTAGTGCCTTGGGACAGGGCCCAGATACGCAGTATTTT. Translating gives CASSALGQGPDTQYF.

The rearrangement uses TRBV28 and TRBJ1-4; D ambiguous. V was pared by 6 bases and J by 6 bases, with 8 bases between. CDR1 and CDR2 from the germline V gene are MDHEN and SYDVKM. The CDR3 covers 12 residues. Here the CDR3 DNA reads TGTGCCAGCAGAGGAGGCCATGAAAAACTGTTTTTT. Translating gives CASRGGHEKLFF.

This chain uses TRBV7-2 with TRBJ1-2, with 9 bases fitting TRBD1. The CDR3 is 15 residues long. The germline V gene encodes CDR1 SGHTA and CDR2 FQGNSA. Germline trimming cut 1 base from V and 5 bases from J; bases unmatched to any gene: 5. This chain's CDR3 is CASSLGTGVLYGYTF. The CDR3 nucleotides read TGTGCCAGCAGCTTAGGGACAGGGGTTCTTTATGGCTACACCTTC.

The CDR3 DNA reads as TGTGCCAGCAGTTACTACGTGGGCAACACCTACGAGCAGTACTTC. Its protein product is CASSYYVGNTYEQYF. The chain uses TRBV6-5 and TRBJ2-7, with D unresolved. The CDR3 totals 15 residues. V was cut by 1 base and J by 2 bases, with 12 bases left in between. Germline V gene sequence: CDR1 MNHEY, CDR2 SVGAGI.

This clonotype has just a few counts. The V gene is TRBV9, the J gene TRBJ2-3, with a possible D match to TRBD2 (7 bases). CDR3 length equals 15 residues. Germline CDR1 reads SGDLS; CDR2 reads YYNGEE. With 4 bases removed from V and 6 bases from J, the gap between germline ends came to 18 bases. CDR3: CASSSLGGPADTQYF. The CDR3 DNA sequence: TGTGCCAGCAGCTCCTTGGGGGGGCCGGCGGATACGCAGTATTTT. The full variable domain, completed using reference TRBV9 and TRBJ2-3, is DSGVTQTPKHLITATGQRVTLRCSPRSGDLSVYWYQQSLDQGLQFLIQYYNGEERAKGNILERFSAQQFPDLHSELNLSSLELGDSALYFCASSSLGGPADTQYFGPGTRLTVL.

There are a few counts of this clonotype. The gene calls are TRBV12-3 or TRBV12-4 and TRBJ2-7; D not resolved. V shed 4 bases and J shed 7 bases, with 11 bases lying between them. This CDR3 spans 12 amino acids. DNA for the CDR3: TGTGCCAGCAGTTACCTTTTAGGGGAGCAGTACGTC. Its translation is CASSYLLGEQYV.

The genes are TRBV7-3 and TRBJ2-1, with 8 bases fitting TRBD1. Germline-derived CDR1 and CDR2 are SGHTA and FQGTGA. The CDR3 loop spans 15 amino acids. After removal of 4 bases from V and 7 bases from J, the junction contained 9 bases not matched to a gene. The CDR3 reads CASSSPGTGINEQFF. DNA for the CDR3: TGTGCCAGCAGCTCCCCCGGGACAGGCATTAATGAGCAGTTCTTC.

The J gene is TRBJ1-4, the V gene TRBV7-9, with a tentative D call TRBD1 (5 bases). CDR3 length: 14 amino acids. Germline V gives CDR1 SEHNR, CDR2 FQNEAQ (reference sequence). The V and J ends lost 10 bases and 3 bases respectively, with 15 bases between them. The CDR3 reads CATAGARANEKLFF. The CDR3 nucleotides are TGTGCCACGGCTGGGGCAAGGGCTAATGAAAAACTGTTTTTT.

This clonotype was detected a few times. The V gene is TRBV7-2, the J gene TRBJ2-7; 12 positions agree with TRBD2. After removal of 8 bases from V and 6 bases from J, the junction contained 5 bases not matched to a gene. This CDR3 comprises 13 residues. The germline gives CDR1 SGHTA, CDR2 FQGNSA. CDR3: CASASGGGSEQYF. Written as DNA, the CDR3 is TGTGCCAGCGCTAGCGGGGGGGGGAGCGAGCAGTACTTC.

As DNA, the CDR3 is TGTGCCAGCAGGCTGGGAGGCGATCAGCCCCAGCATTTT. It is translated as CASRLGGDQPQHF. This sequence joins TRBV12-3 or TRBV12-4 and TRBJ1-5; D gene ambiguous. This CDR3 region has 13 residues. The V gene lost 6 bases and the J gene lost 5 bases, with 11 bases spanning the gap.

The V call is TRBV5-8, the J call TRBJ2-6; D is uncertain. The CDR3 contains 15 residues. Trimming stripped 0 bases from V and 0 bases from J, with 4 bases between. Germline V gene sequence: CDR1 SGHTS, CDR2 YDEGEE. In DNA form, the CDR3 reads TGTGCCAGCAGCTTGGGACACTCTGGGGCCAACGTCCTGACTTTC. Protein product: CASSLGHSGANVLTF.

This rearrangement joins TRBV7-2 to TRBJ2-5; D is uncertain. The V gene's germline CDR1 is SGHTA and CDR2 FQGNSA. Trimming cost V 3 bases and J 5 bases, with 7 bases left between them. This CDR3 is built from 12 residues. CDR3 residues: CASSFPRETQYF. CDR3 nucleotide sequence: TGTGCCAGCAGCTTTCCACGTGAGACCCAGTACTTC.

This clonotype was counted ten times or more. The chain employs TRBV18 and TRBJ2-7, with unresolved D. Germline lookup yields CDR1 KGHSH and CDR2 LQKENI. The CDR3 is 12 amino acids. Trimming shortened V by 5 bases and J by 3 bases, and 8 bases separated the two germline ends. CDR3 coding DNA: TGTGCCAGCTCAACCTCAGGCTACGAGCAGTACTTC. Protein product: CASSTSGYEQYF.

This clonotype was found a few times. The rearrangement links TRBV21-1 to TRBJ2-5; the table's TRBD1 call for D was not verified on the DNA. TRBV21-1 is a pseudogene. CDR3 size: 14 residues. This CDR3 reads CASTPSADRETQYF. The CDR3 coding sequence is TGTGCCAGCACCCCTTCCGCGGATAGGGAGACCCAGTACTTC.

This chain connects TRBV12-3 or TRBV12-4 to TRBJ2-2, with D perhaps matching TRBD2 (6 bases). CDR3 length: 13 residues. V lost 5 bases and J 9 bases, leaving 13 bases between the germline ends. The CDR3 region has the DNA TGTGCCAGCAGTCCGGGACTGTCTTGGGAGCTGTTTTTT. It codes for CASSPGLSWELFF.

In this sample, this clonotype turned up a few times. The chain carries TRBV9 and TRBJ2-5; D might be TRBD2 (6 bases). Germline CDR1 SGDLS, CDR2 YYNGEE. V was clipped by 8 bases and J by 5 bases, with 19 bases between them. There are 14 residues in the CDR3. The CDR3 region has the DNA TGTGCCAGTGCTCGGCAGGGAGGCGAGGAGACCCAGTACTTC. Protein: CASARQGGEETQYF.

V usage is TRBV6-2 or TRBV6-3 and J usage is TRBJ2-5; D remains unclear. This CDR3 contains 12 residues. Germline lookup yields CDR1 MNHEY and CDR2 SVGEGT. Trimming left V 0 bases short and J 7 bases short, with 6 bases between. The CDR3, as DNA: TGTGCCAGCAGTTACTCCTTTGGGACCCAGTACTTC. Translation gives CASSYSFGTQYF.

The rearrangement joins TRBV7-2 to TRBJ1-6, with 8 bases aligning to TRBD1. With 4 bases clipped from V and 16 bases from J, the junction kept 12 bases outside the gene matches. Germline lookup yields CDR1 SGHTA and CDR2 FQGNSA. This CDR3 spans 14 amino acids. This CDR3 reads CASSSTGTGGSLHF. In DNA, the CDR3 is TGTGCCAGCAGCTCGACCGGGACAGGAGGGTCACTCCACTTT.

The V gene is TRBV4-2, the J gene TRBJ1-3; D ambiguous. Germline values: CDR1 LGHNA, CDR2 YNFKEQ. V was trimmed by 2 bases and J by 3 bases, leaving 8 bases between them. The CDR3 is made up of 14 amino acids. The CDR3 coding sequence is TGTGCCAGCAGCCAATCCGCTATTGGAAACACCATATATTTT. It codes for CASSQSAIGNTIYF.